These T cell receptor beta chains were read from a single sample in a study of persistence of HIV-infected CD4 T cells. Their recognized antigens are unknown. Using immunoSEQ multiplex PCR, the repertoire was profiled, and TCRdb retains in-frame clones only, with some absent. In the table there are under 50,000 clones, 90% of which are singletons. The sample here was CD4+ T cells sorted from PBMCs after roughly 19-hour stimulation, taken from a patient who received antiretroviral therapy. Every receptor here comes from an adult woman with HIV who was CMV-seropositive. Each CDR3 is given with its conserved first and last residue. The D gene is left open where the match is weak. Rows may omit the clone size; those that give it use once, few, many or a size class.

size: -
V: TRBV27
J: TRBJ2-5
D: -
CDR3: CASSLRSQETQYF
DNA: TGTGCCAGCAGTTTAAGGTCACAAGAGACCCAGTACTTC

size: -
V: TRBV24-1
J: TRBJ2-7
D: TRBD1
CDR3: CATSDSSRTGKGPQYF
DNA: TGTGCCACCAGTGATTCCTCGAGGACAGGGAAGGGACCGCAGTACTTC

size: -
V: TRBV12-3/TRBV12-4
J: TRBJ1-3
D: -
CDR3: CASTSSGNTIYF
DNA: TGTGCCAGCACAAGCTCTGGAAACACCATATATTTT

size: -
V: TRBV27
J: TRBJ2-7
D: TRBD1
CDR3: CASSASTGKLYEQYF
DNA: TGTGCCAGCAGTGCGTCGACAGGGAAACTCTACGAGCAGTACTTC

size: once
V: TRBV5-5
J: TRBJ1-1
D: TRBD1
CDR3: CASSLTGTAQAFF
DNA: TGTGCCAGCAGCTTGACTGGGACAGCACAAGCTTTCTTT

size: -
V: TRBV5-1
J: TRBJ2-1
D: -
CDR3: CASSAGPYNEQFF
DNA: TGCGCCAGCAGCGCCGGGCCTTACAATGAGCAGTTCTTC

size: -
V: TRBV4-2
J: TRBJ2-3
D: TRBD2
CDR3: CASSQEVTSGGGDTQYF
DNA: TGTGCCAGCAGCCAAGAGGTGACTAGCGGGGGGGGAGATACGCAGTATTTT

size: -
V: TRBV10-3
J: TRBJ1-1
D: -
CDR3: CAISGGDKAFTEAFF
DNA: TGTGCCATCAGTGGGGGGGACAAAGCATTCACTGAAGCTTTCTTT

size: -
V: TRBV7-9
J: TRBJ2-4
D: -
CDR3: CASTRTGLAKNIQYF
DNA: TGTGCCAGCACTCGGACTGGATTAGCCAAAAACATTCAGTACTTC

size: -
V: TRBV6-5
J: TRBJ1-2
D: -
CDR3: CASSYGGVNYGYTF
DNA: TGTGCCAGCAGTTACGGGGGGGTCAACTATGGCTACACCTTC

size: -
V: TRBV5-1
J: TRBJ1-1
D: -
CDR3: CASSLRSLMNTEAFF
DNA: TGCGCCAGCAGCTTGAGGTCCCTAATGAACACTGAAGCTTTCTTT

size: -
V: TRBV14
J: TRBJ2-7
D: -
CDR3: CASRLTDSYEQYF
DNA: TGTGCCAGCAGACTGACAGACTCCTACGAGCAGTACTTC

size: -
V: TRBV10-1
J: TRBJ2-2
D: -
CDR3: CASKSQSNTGELFF
DNA: TGCGCCAGCAAGTCTCAGTCCAACACCGGGGAGCTGTTTTTT

size: -
V: TRBV18
J: TRBJ2-2
D: -
CDR3: CASSPTRNTGELFF
DNA: TGTGCCAGCTCACCAACCAGGAACACCGGGGAGCTGTTTTTT

size: -
V: TRBV27
J: TRBJ2-7
D: TRBD2
CDR3: CASSLAGAYEQYF
DNA: TGTGCCAGCTCCCTAGCGGGAGCCTACGAGCAGTACTTC